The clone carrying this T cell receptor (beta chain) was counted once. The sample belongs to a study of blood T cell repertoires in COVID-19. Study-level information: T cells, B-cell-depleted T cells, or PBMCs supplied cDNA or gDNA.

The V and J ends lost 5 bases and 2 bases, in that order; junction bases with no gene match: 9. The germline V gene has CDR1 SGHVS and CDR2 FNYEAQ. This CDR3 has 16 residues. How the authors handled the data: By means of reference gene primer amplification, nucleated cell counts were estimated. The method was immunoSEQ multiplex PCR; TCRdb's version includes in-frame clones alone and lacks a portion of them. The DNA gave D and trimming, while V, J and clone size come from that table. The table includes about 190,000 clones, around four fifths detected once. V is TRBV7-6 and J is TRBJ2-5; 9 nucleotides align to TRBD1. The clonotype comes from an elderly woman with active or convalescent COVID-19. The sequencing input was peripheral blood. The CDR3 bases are TGTGCCAGCAGCACATCCGGGACAGGGTGGCAAGAGACCCAGTACTTC. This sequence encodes CASSTSGTGWQETQYF.